This TCR beta chain emerged from a study of OX40 agonist ivuxolimab in advanced cancers. Repertoires were generated with immunoSEQ multiplex PCR, while TCRdb's copy carries only in-frame clones and drops some. The sample shows some 85,000 clones, roughly 88% of them seen only once. The CDR3 has 15 residues. Trimming took 5 bases from V and 6 from J; bases not matched to a gene: 12. CDR1 is SGHAT, CDR2 FQNNGV, per germline. This clone was observed a single time. The gene calls are TRBV11-2 and TRBJ2-5; 7 bases agree with TRBD2. Source: CD4+ or CD8+ T cells sorted from blood, taken in a trial of the OX40 agonist ivuxolimab. This receptor was obtained from an adult with an advanced solid tumor such as melanoma, head and neck, liver or kidney cancer. In DNA, the CDR3 is TGTGCCAGCAGCACGACCAGCGGGGCTATAAAGACCCAGTACTTC. Translating it yields CASSTTSGAIKTQYF.